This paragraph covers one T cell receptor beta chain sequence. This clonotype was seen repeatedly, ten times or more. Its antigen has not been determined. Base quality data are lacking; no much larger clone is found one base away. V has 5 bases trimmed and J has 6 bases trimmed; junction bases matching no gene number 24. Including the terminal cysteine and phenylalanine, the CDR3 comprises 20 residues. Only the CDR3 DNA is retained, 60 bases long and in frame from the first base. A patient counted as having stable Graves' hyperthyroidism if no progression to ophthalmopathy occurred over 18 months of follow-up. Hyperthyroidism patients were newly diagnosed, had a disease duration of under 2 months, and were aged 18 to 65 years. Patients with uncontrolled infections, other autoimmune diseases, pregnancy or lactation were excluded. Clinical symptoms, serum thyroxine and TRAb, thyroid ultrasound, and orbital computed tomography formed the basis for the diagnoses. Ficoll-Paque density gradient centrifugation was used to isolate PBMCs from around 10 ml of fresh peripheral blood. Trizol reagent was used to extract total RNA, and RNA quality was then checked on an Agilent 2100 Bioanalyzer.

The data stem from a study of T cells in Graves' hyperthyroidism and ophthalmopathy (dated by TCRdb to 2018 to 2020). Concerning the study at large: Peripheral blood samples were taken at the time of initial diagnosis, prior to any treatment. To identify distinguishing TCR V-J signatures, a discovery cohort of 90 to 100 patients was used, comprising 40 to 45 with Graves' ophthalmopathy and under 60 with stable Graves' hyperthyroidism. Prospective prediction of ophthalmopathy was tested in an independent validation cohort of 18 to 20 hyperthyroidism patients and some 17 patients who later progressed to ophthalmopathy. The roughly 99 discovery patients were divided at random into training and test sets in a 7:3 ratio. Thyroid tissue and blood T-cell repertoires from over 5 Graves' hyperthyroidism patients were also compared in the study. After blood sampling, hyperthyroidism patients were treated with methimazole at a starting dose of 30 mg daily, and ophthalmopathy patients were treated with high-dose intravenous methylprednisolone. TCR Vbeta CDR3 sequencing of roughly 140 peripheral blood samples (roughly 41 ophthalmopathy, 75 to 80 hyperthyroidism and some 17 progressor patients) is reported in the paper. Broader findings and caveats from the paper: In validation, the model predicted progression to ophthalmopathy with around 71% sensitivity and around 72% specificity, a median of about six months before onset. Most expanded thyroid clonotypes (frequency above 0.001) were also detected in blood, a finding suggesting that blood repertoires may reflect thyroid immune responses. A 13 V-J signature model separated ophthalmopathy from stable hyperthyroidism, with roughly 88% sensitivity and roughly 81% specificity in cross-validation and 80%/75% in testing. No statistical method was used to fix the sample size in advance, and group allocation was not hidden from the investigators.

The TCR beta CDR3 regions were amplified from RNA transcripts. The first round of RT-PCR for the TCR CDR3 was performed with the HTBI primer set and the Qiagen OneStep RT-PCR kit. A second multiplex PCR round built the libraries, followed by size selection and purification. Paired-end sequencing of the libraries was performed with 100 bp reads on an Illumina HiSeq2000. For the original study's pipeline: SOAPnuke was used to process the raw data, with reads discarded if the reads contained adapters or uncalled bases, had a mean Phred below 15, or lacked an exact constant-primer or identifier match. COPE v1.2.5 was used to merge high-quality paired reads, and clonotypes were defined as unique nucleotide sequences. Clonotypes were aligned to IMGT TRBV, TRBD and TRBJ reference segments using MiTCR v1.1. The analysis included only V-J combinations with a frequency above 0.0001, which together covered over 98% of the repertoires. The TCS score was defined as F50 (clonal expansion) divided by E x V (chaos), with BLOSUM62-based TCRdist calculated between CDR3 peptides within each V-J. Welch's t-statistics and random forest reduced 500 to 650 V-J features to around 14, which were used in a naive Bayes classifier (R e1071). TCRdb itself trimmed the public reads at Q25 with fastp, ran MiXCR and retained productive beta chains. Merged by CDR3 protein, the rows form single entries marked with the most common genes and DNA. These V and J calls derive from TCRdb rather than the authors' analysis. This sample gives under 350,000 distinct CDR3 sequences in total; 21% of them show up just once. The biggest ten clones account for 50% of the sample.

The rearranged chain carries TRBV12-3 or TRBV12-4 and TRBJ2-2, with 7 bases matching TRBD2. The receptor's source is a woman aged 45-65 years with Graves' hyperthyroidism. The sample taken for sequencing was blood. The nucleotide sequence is TGTGCCAGCAGTCCCCAATCTATGGGGTCGGGTAAAGCGGGGTCCGGGGAGCTGTTTTTT. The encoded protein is CASSPQSMGSGKAGSGELFF.